A selection of T cell receptor beta chains follows, all from one sample in a study of vaccination and CD4 T cells after COVID-19. These receptors are not linked to any known antigen. Using its own MiXCR run on the PCR reads, TCRdb lists one record per CDR3 protein. The table includes some 19,000 distinct CDR3 sequences, over 50% detected once. Sequencing used CD4+ T cells from blood, cultured in vitro, obtained about 7 months after SARS-CoV-2 vaccination. The receptor source for this set is a human donor who had recovered from COVID-19. Each CDR3 is given with its conserved first and last residue. A D gene is named only where the DNA matches it firmly. Part of the rows lack a size; the others show once, few, many or a class for expanded clones.

TRBV24-1,TRBD2,NA,TRBJ2-3,CATSDWTSGATDTQYF,TGTGCCACCAGTGATTGGACTAGCGGGGCAACAGATACGCAGTATTTT
TRBV6-5,NA,NA,TRBJ2-3,CASSSPGTDTQYF,TGTGCCAGCAGTTCACCCGGCACAGATACGCAGTATTTT
TRBV6-1,NA,NA,TRBJ1-6,CASKFRQEHSPLHF,TGTGCCAGCAAATTCAGACAAGAACACTCACCCCTCCACTTT
TRBV11-2,TRBD1,medium-sized,TRBJ1-6,CASRPQGAGGNSPLHF,TGTGCCAGCAGACCTCAGGGGGCAGGGGGCAATTCACCCCTCCACTTT
TRBV6-2/TRBV6-3,NA,few,TRBJ1-2,CASSRVRVHGGYTF,TGTGCCAGCAGTCGCGTAAGGGTCCATGGAGGCTACACCTTC
TRBV11-2,NA,NA,TRBJ2-1,CASSLFQGTYNEQFF,TGTGCCAGCAGCTTATTTCAGGGGACCTACAATGAGCAGTTCTTC
TRBV19,NA,NA,TRBJ1-5,CASSIGRQGGREPQHF,TGTGCCAGTAGTATAGGCCGCCAAGGCGGAAGGGAGCCCCAGCATTTT
TRBV5-1,NA,NA,TRBJ2-5,CASSLVGSRGETQYF,TGCGCCAGCAGCTTGGTCGGGTCACGGGGGGAGACCCAGTACTTC
TRBV20-1,NA,NA,TRBJ2-1,CSAPGRYNEQFF,TGCAGTGCTCCCGGACGGTACAATGAGCAGTTCTTC
TRBV20-1,NA,NA,TRBJ1-6,CSANRRGDSPLHF,TGCAGTGCGAACAGACGGGGGGATTCACCCCTCCACTTT
TRBV6-5,TRBD2,NA,TRBJ2-3,CASSFRLAGGFHTQYF,TGTGCCAGCAGTTTCCGACTAGCGGGAGGGTTCCATACGCAGTATTTT